This T cell receptor (beta chain) was captured by sequencing in a study of shared clonotypes between healthy human individuals. Study-wide results and limits: Only blood underwent sampling, and tissue repertoires likely differ.

In regard to this clone: Its cognate antigen is unknown. The sample holds other DNA sequences that translate to the same CDR3.

Trimming took 4 bases from V and 2 from J, leaving 1 base between them. The germline gives CDR1 SQVTM, CDR2 ANQGSEA. This CDR3 contains 10 residues. The assay ran at deep level. The protocol was immunoSEQ multiplex PCR, while the TCRdb copy is restricted to in-frame clones and leaves out a portion. The data hold about 2 million clones, with 95% observed a single time. The receptor comes from a man younger than 30 in good health. V gene TRBV29-1 combines with J gene TRBJ2-3; no clear D. Sequences were obtained from naive CD4+ T cells sorted from blood. Subset defined: CD45RA+ positively selected. The chain's CDR3 is CSVATDTQYF. For the CDR3, the DNA is TGCAGCGTTGCCACAGATACGCAGTATTTT.